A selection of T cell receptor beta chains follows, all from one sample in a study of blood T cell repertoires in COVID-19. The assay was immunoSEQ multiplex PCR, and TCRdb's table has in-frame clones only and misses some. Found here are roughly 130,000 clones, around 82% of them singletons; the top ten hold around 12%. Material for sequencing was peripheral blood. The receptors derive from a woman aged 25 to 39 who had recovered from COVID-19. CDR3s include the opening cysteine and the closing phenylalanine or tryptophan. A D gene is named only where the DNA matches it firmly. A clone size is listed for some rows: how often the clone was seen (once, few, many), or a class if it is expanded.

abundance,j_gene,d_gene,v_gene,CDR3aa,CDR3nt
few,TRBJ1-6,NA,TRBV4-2,CASSRLLGDNSPLHF,TGTGCCAGCAGCCGACTCTTGGGTGATAATTCACCCCTCCACTTT
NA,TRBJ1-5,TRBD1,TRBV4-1,CASSQDGQGINQPQHF,TGCGCCAGCAGCCAAGACGGACAGGGGATCAATCAGCCCCAGCATTTT
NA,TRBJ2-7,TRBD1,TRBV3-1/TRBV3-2,CASSFRGGSTYEQYF,TGTGCCAGCAGCTTTAGAGGGGGCAGTACCTACGAGCAGTACTTC
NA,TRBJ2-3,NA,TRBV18,CASSQETGRSTDTQYF,TGTGCCAGCTCACAGGAGACAGGGAGGAGCACAGATACGCAGTATTTT
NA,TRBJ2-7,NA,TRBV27,CASSLGLNSYEQYF,TGTGCCAGCAGTTTAGGGCTAAACTCCTACGAGCAGTACTTC
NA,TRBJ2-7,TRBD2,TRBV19,CASSGTSGGYPIWEQYF,TGTGCCAGTAGCGGGACTAGCGGAGGTTACCCGATCTGGGAGCAGTACTTC
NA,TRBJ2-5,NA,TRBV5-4,CASSLWSVGETQYF,TGTGCCAGCAGCTTGTGGAGCGTGGGAGAGACCCAGTACTTC
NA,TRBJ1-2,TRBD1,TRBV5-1,CASSSWDRRFGYTF,TGCGCCAGCAGCTCATGGGACAGGCGTTTTGGCTACACCTTC
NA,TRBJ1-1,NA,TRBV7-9,CASSSYPDTEAFF,TGTGCCAGCAGCTCCTACCCGGACACTGAAGCTTTCTTT
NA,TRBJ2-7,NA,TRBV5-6,CASSLDSAYEQYF,TGTGCCAGCAGCTTGGACAGTGCCTACGAGCAGTACTTC
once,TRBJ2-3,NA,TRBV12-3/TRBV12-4,CASSLGTQGTQYF,TGTGCCAGCAGTTTAGGGACACAGGGAACGCAGTATTTT
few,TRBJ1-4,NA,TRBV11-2,CASSYDRSNEKLFF,TGTGCCAGCAGCTATGACCGGAGTAATGAAAAACTGTTTTTT
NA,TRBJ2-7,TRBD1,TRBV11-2,CASSPDRGHYEQYF,TGTGCCAGCAGCCCAGACAGGGGGCATTACGAGCAGTACTTC
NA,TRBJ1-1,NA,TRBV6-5,CASSSYGGLIAFF,TGTGCCAGCAGTTCGTACGGTGGGCTAATAGCTTTCTTT
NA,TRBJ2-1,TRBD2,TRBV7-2,CASSSLAGHYNEQFF,TGTGCCAGCAGCTCACTAGCGGGGCACTACAATGAGCAGTTCTTC
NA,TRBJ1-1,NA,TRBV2,CASSEEPLERGLTEAFF,TGTGCCAGCAGTGAGGAACCCCTTGAAAGGGGCCTCACTGAAGCTTTCTTT
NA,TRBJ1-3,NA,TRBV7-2,CASTGAWERDSGNTIYF,TGTGCCAGCACGGGAGCTTGGGAAAGGGACTCTGGAAACACCATATATTTT
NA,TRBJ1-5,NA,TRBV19,CASRDVGGVNQPQHF,TGTGCCAGTAGGGATGTAGGAGGGGTCAATCAGCCCCAGCATTTT
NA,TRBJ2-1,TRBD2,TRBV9,CASSVESSGGLYNEQFF,TGTGCCAGCAGCGTAGAAAGTAGCGGGGGGCTCTACAATGAGCAGTTCTTC
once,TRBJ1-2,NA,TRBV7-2,CASSLSRGNENGYTF,TGTGCCAGCAGCTTATCTCGGGGAAATGAGAATGGCTACACCTTC